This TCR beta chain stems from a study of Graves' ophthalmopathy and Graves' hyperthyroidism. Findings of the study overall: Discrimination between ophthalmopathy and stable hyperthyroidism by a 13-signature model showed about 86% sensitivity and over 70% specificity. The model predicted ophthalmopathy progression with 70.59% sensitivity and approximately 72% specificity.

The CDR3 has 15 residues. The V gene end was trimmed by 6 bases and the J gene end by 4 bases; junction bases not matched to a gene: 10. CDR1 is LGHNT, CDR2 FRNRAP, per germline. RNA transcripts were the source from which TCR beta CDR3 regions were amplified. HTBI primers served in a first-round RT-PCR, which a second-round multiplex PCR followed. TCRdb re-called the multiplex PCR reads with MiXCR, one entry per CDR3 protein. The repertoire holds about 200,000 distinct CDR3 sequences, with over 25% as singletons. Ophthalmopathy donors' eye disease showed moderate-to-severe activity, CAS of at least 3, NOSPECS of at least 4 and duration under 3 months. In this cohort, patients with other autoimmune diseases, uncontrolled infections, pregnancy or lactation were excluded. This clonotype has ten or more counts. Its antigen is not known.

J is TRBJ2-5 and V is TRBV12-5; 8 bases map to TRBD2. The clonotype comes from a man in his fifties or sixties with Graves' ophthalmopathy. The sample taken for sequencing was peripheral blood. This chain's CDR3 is CASGGPGRAGETQYF. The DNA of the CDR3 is TGTGCTAGTGGGGGTCCCGGGAGGGCCGGAGAGACCCAGTACTTC.